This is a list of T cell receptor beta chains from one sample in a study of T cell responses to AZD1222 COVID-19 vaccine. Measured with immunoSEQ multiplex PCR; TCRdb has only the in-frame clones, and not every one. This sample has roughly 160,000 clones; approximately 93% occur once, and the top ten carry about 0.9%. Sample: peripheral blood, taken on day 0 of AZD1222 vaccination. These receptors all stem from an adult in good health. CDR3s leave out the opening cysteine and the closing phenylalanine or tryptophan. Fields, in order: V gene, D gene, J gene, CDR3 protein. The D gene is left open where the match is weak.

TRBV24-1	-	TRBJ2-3	ATSFQGNSDTQY
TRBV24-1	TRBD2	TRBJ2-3	ATSDSQRGATDTQY
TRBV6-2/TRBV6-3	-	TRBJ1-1	ASSYGGMNTEAF
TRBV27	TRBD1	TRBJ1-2	ASSLSDRHLGYGYT
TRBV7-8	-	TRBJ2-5	ASSLGQGRRQETQY
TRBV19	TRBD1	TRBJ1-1	ASSIPGQGVQNTEAF
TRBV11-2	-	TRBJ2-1	ASSLESSSYNEQF
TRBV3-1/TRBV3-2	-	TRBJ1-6	ASSQGGGYNSPLH
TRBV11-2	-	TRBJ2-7	ASSLNDYEQY
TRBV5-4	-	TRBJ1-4	ASSSGGEKLF
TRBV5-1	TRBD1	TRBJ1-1	ASSSGQGPGTEAF
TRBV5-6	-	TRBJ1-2	ASTPRGVMGYT
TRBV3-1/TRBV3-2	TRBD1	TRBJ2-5	ASSQELPGQGARAQY
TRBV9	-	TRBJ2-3	ASSEGRRGTTDTQY
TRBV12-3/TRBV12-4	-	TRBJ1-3	ASSLDGNTIY
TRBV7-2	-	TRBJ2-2	ASSLRLDETGELF
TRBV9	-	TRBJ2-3	ASSVALATDTQY
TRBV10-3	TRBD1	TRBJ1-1	AIKGAEGAGTEAF
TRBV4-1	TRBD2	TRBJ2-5	ASSQVGGGAERTQY
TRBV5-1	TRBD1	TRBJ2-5	ASSPLEDRHQETQY
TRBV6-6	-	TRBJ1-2	ASSYGTLKEDGYT
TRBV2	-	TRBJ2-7	ASSAGEAGEQY
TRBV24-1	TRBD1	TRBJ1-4	ATSDPGGPGEKLF
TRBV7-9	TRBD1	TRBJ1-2	ASSSTGGHGYT
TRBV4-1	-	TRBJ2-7	ASSQDQEDGTYEQY
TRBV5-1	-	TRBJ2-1	ASSYGKSGNEQF
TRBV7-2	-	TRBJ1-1	ASSQQGNTEAF
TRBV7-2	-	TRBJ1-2	ASSPRVIANYGYT
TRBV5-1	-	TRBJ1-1	ASRFGLGTTEAF
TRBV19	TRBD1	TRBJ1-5	ASTTGQGHQPQH
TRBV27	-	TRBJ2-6	ASSRISGANVLT
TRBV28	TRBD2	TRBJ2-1	ASRLAGYNEQF
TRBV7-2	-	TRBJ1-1	ASSSTTRFNTEAF
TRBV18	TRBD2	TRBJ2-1	ASSPTSGGVSNEQF
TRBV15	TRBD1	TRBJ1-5	ATSRTGSWYQPQH
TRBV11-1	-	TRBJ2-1	ASTPVVRGEQF
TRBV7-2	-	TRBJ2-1	ASSLVGEQF
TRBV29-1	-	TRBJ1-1	SVSGRANTEAF
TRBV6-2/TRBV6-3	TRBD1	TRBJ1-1	ASSYSQGAVNTEAF
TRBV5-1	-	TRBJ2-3	ASSWGTDTDTQY
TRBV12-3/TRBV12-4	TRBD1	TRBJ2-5	ASSRDRWWTQY